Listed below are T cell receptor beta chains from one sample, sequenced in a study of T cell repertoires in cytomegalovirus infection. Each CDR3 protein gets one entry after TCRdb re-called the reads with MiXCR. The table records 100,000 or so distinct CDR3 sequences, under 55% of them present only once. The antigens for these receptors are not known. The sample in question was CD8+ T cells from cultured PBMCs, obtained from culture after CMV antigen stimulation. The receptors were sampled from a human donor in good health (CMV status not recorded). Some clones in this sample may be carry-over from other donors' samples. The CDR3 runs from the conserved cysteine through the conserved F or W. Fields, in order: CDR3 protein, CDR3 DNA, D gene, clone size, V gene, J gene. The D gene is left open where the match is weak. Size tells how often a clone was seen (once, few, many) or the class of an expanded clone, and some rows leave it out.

CDR3: CASTGLGLRNNEQFF
DNA: TGTGCCAGCACCGGGCTAGGTCTGAGAAACAATGAGCAGTTCTTC
D: .
size: .
V: TRBV11-2
J: TRBJ2-1

CDR3: CASSENDGDTQYF
DNA: TGTGCCAGCAGCGAAAATGATGGGGATACGCAGTATTTT
D: .
size: once
V: TRBV3-1
J: TRBJ2-3

CDR3: CATSFTGGWSNEQFF
DNA: TGTGCCACCAGCTTTACGGGGGGATGGAGCAATGAGCAGTTCTTC
D: TRBD2
size: few
V: TRBV15
J: TRBJ2-1

CDR3: CASSLFGQGSGETQYF
DNA: TGTGCCAGCAGTTTATTCGGACAGGGATCCGGAGAGACCCAGTACTTC
D: TRBD1
size: .
V: TRBV12-3/TRBV12-4
J: TRBJ2-5

CDR3: CASSLVGAGYNSPLHF
DNA: TGTGCCAGCAGCTTAGTGGGGGCCGGGTATAATTCACCCCTCCACTTT
D: .
size: .
V: TRBV7-4
J: TRBJ1-6

CDR3: CASSDLANSYNEQFF
DNA: TGTGCCAGCAGTGACCTGGCTAACTCCTACAATGAGCAGTTCTTC
D: .
size: few
V: TRBV2
J: TRBJ2-1

CDR3: CASRPGGNYGYTF
DNA: TGTGCCAGCAGACCGGGGGGCAACTATGGCTACACCTTC
D: .
size: few
V: TRBV12-3/TRBV12-4
J: TRBJ1-2

CDR3: CSARAPASSPQETQYF
DNA: TGCAGTGCTAGAGCTCCGGCTTCCTCCCCCCAAGAGACCCAGTACTTC
D: .
size: .
V: TRBV20-1
J: TRBJ2-5

CDR3: CASSPVNNEQFF
DNA: TGTGCCAGCTCTCCGGTCAACAATGAGCAGTTCTTC
D: .
size: .
V: TRBV18
J: TRBJ2-1

CDR3: CASSQGAGGNYEQYF
DNA: TGCGCCAGCAGCCAAGGAGCGGGGGGGAACTACGAGCAGTACTTC
D: TRBD2
size: many
V: TRBV4-1
J: TRBJ2-7

CDR3: CASSFPSGEQFF
DNA: TGTGCCAGCAGCTTCCCTAGCGGGGAGCAGTTCTTC
D: TRBD2
size: .
V: TRBV7-9
J: TRBJ2-1

CDR3: CASSLGRASYNEQFF
DNA: TGTGCCAGCAGCTTGGGCCGGGCCTCCTACAATGAGCAGTTCTTC
D: .
size: few
V: TRBV5-5
J: TRBJ2-1

CDR3: CASSGDREGLYGYTF
DNA: TGTGCCAGCAGCGGTGACAGGGAGGGACTCTATGGCTACACCTTC
D: TRBD1
size: .
V: TRBV9
J: TRBJ1-2

CDR3: CASSSRTGGNEQYF
DNA: TGTGCCAGCAGCTCTAGGACAGGGGGAAACGAGCAGTACTTC
D: TRBD1
size: .
V: TRBV7-9
J: TRBJ2-7

CDR3: CAISESTSGGTDTQYF
DNA: TGTGCCATCAGTGAGTCGACTAGCGGGGGGACAGATACGCAGTATTTT
D: TRBD2
size: .
V: TRBV10-3
J: TRBJ2-3

CDR3: CASSAPGARGETQCF
DNA: TGTGCCAGCAGCGCACCAGGGGCTCGGGGGGAGACCCAGTGCTTC
D: .
size: .
V: TRBV9
J: TRBJ2-5

CDR3: CASSATGANGYTF
DNA: TGTGCCAGCAGCGCAACCGGGGCAAATGGCTACACCTTC
D: .
size: .
V: TRBV5-4
J: TRBJ1-2

CDR3: CSVVPGVNEQFF
DNA: TGCAGCGTCGTTCCTGGAGTCAATGAGCAGTTCTTC
D: .
size: few
V: TRBV29-1
J: TRBJ2-1

CDR3: CASSLALGRIETQYF
DNA: TGTGCCAGCAGCTTAGCGCTGGGTAGGATAGAGACCCAGTACTTC
D: .
size: .
V: TRBV7-8
J: TRBJ2-5

CDR3: CASSPWQGYDSNQPQHF
DNA: TGTGCCAGCAGCCCCTGGCAGGGATATGATAGCAATCAGCCCCAGCATTTT
D: .
size: many
V: TRBV7-6
J: TRBJ1-5

CDR3: CASSLDFGAGGELFF
DNA: .
D: .
size: .
V: TRBV7-4
J: TRBJ2-2

CDR3: CASSLLRGETQYF
DNA: TGTGCCAGCAGCTTACTCAGGGGAGAGACCCAGTACTTC
D: .
size: .
V: TRBV7-2
J: TRBJ2-5

CDR3: CASSLGTANTEAFF
DNA: TGTGCCAGCAGCTTAGGGACAGCCAACACTGAAGCTTTCTTT
D: .
size: few
V: TRBV7-6
J: TRBJ1-1

CDR3: CASSIGQGSYEQYF
DNA: TGTGCCAGTAGTATAGGACAGGGTTCTTACGAGCAGTACTTC
D: TRBD1
size: few
V: TRBV19
J: TRBJ2-7

CDR3: CASSILDRWNF
DNA: TGTGCCAGTAGTATTCTAGACAGGTGGAATTTT
D: .
size: .
V: TRBV19
J: TRBJ1-5

CDR3: CASSVGAAGDPGTQYF
DNA: TGTGCCAGCAGCGTAGGGGCCGCGGGGGACCCAGGGACCCAGTACTTC
D: TRBD2
size: .
V: TRBV9
J: TRBJ2-5

CDR3: CASSLYVELAEAFF
DNA: TGTGCCAGCAGTTTATACGTCGAACTGGCTGAAGCTTTCTTT
D: .
size: .
V: TRBV28
J: TRBJ1-1

CDR3: CASVMGDEQFF
DNA: TGTGCCAGTGTAATGGGGGATGAGCAGTTCTTC
D: .
size: once
V: TRBV19
J: TRBJ2-1

CDR3: CASSFGPGGVSYGYTF
DNA: TGTGCCAGCAGTTTTGGTCCAGGGGGTGTAAGCTATGGCTACACCTTC
D: TRBD1
size: .
V: TRBV12-3/TRBV12-4
J: TRBJ1-2